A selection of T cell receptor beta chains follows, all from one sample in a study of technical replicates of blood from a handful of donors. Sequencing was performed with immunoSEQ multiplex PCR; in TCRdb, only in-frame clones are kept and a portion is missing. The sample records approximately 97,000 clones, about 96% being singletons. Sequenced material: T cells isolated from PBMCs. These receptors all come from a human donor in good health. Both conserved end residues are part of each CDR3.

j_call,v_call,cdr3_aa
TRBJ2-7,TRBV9,CASSVVPSGTYEQYF
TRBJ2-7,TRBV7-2,CATSFRTGLYYEQYF
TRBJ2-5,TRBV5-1,CASSFKQEGETQYF
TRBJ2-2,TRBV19,CASRKQGVGGELFF
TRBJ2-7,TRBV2,CASSEEPRGSYEQYF
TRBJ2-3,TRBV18,CASSPPDRASTDTQYF
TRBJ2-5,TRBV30,CAWSGTTETQYF
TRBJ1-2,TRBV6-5,CASSYSAANYGYTF
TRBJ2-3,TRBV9,CASSVAGGGGDTQYF
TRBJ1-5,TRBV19,CASSISAGGSQPQHF
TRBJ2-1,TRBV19,CASSGTSFNEQFF
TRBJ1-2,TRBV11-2,CASSLRQDGYTF
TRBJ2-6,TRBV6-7,CASGYRQLLEADRDHPGGANVLTF
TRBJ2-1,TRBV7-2,CASSFKRSNNEQFF
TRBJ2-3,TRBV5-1,CASSLGLAGEADTQYF
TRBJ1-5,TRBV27,CASSSTTGLLLSNQPQHF
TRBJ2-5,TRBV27,CASSYTGSGETQYF
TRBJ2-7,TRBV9,CASSARTAGTTEEQYF
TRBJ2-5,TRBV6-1,CASSEAGLAGETQYF
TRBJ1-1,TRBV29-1,CSVERSGVGSTEAFF
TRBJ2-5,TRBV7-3,CASSLNSVSGQETQYF
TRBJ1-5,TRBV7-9,CASSGRDTYQPQHF
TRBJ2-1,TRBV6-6,CASSGLAGGLLNEQFF
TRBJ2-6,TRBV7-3,CASSFGQAGANVLTF
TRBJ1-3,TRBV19,CASSIRIQGRSGNTIYF
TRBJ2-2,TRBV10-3,CAITRGTSRTGELFF
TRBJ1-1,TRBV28,CASTQNTEAFF
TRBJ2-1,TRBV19,CASEGARYNEQFF
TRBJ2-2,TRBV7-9,CASSRSRDMGRELFF
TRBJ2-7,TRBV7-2,CASTGTGVSYEQYF
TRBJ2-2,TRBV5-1,CASSLSSGRIGELFF
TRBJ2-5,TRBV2,CASSGEGLETQYF
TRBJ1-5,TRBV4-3,CASSQDFAGYQPQHF
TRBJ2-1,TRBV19,CASSPLRRELNEQFF
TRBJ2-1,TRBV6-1,CASSSPPLEANEQFF
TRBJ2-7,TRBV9,CASSGGTSGTYEQYF
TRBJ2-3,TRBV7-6,CASSFGTGGRFDTQYF
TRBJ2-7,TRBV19,CASTEGDSPPYEQYF
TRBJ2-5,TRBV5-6,CASSFGLAEQETQYF
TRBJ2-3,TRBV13,CASSAQTSEFRDTQYF
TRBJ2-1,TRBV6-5,CASSRDYHNEQFF
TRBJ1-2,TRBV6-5,CASFKLSPVWGYTF
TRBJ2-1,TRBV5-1,CASSLEAEPNEQFF
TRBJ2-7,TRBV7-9,CASSPSGSSYEQYF
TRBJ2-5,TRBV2,CASSVASWETQYF
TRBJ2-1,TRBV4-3,CASSQPTGKNAYNEQFF
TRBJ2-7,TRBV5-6,CASSLLFGLAGGPGEQYF
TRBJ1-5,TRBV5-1,CASSLDPRANQPQHF